This is a list of T cell receptor beta chains from one sample in a study of T-cell memory formation after mild COVID-19. Each CDR3 protein gets one entry after TCRdb re-called the 5' RACE reads with MiXCR. The data hold roughly 99,000 distinct CDR3 sequences, with under 15% observed a single time. The sequenced sample consisted of PBMCs or a T cell subset sorted from them (not recorded which). The receptors derive from a man aged 18 to 35 who had mild COVID-19 (a few samples of this study predate the infection). Cell type and time point are not known. Both conserved end residues are part of each CDR3.

v_call,cdr3_aa
TRBV12-3/TRBV12-4,CASSSSGRNTEAFF
TRBV12-3/TRBV12-4,CASSSTRGRVEEQPQHF
TRBV24-1,CATRTGHQETQYF
TRBV18,CASSPWTGEADTQYF
TRBV6-5,CASSSRGVNTEAFF
TRBV9,CASSGGRGGGAWEEQFF
TRBV7-3,CASSLSPGADTQYF
TRBV4-1,CASSQPQGGVGTGELFF
TRBV13,CASSLRGRSQPQHF
TRBV6-2/TRBV6-3,CASRGYSNQPQHF
TRBV6-2/TRBV6-3,CASSYSPGWTEAFF
TRBV9,CASSADKSGTGFHEQFF
TRBV19,CASTADRANYGYTF
TRBV5-5,CASSLALWRTMNTEAFF
TRBV7-2,CASSLSGTSGGKQFF
TRBV12-3/TRBV12-4,CASSRRDRGMNNEQFF
TRBV6-2/TRBV6-3,CASSYLWGSNTGELFF
TRBV5-8,CASSLVPGLGYYEQYF
TRBV6-2/TRBV6-3,CASTDPADTQYF
TRBV6-5,CASSYSAGKNSPLHF
TRBV4-3,CASSQGQGLYEQYF
TRBV4-3,CASSQAGTFTYEQYF
TRBV9,CASSVETGDTEAFF
TRBV15,CATSREGRYNEQFF